One and the same sample provided the 11 T cell receptor beta chains below, sequenced in a study of cytomegalovirus exposure and HLA in healthy donors (dated 2017 in TCRdb). The method was the immunoSEQ multiplex PCR assay. The multiplex PCR relied on a mix of 60 forward primers for TCR Vbeta segments and 13 reverse primers for TCR Jbeta segments. TCRdb took this table from immuneACCESS and kept in-frame rearrangements with V and J called. Such tables lack part of the clones; where checked against another copy, unresolved V genes explain under half of the gap, and the rest is unexplained. For this sample the table gives 150,000 to 200,000 clones, of which approximately 86% were detected only once. Clones ranked in the top ten supply roughly 2% of the sample. The sequenced material came from PBMCs. Receptors originate from a woman younger than 30 in good health and CMV-seronegative.

The genes are TRBV5-1 and TRBJ2-1; 7 bases are a match to TRBD1. CDR1 and CDR2 (germline): SGHRS, YFSETQ. With 4 bases clipped from V and 10 bases from J, the junction kept 11 bases outside the gene matches. The CDR3 length is 14 residues. The CDR3 protein is CASSDTYPDREQFF. The CDR3 coding sequence is TGCGCCAGCAGCGACACCTACCCGGACAGGGAGCAGTTCTTC.

Points on this clone: Compared with germline, one end of the junction differs, possibly owing to a read error. The same CDR3 also results from other DNA sequences found in this sample. The chain uses TRBV2 and TRBJ1-3; no definite D call. Looked up from germline, CDR1 is SNHLY and CDR2 is FYNNEI. There are 11 residues in the CDR3. Here the CDR3 DNA reads TGTGCCAGCTCGGGAGGAAATACCATATATTTT. Translation gives CASSGGNTIYF.

This clone is a singleton in its sample. The chain recombines TRBV7-9 with TRBJ1-4, with unresolved D. Germline loops: CDR1 SEHNR, CDR2 FQNEAQ (reference sequence). The CDR3 covers 14 residues. The V and J ends lost 1 base and 8 bases respectively, with 11 bases between them. DNA of the CDR3: TGTGCCAGCAGCTTAGGACACCCCAGAGAAAAACTGTTTTTT. Its translation is CASSLGHPREKLFF. The full variable domain, its missing parts supplied by reference TRBV7-9 and TRBJ1-4, is DTGVSQNPRHKITKRGQNVTFRCDPISEHNRLYWYRQTLGQGPEFLTYFQNEAQLEKSRLLSDRFSAERPKGSFSTLEIQRTEQGDSAMYLCASSLGHPREKLFFGSGTQLSVL.

The chain combines TRBV5-5 with TRBJ1-1, with D possibly being TRBD1 (6 bases). This CDR3 comprises 15 residues. V was trimmed by 5 bases and J by 0 bases, leaving 14 bases between them. The V gene's germline CDR1 is SGHKS and CDR2 YYEKEE (reference sequence). The DNA of the CDR3 is TGTGCCAGCAGTAGGGGGGGCGGAATGAACACTGAAGCTTTCTTT. Protein: CASSRGGGMNTEAFF.

The CDR3 DNA is TGCGCCTCTGAAACCCCCCTAGCCAGGGGGTTCTCTGGAAACACCATATATTTT. Translating it yields CASETPLARGFSGNTIYF. The chain recombines TRBV23-1 with TRBJ1-3; 7 nucleotides align to TRBD1. TRBV23-1 is an open reading frame whose function is uncertain. The CDR3 sequence is 18 residues long. With V trimmed by 11 bases and J by 0 bases, 19 bases remained unmatched.

This clone has a single count. The J gene is TRBJ2-1, the V gene TRBV6-5; 11 bases match TRBD2. The junction had 4 bases not matched to a gene; V was cut back by 4 bases and J by 8 bases. CDR1 MNHEY and CDR2 SVGAGI come from the germline V gene. This CDR3 is 14 amino acids long. The CDR3 spells CASSSSGRIYEQFF. CDR3 DNA: TGTGCCAGCAGTTCTAGCGGGAGGATTTATGAGCAGTTCTTC.

The gene calls are TRBV19 and TRBJ1-1; D is unclear. The V gene lost 3 bases and the J gene lost 7 bases, with 15 bases spanning the gap. The CDR3 extends over 14 amino acids. Germline values: CDR1 LNHDA, CDR2 SQIVND (reference sequence). CDR3 sequence reads: CASSIGLFRDEAFF. CDR3 in DNA: TGTGCCAGTAGTATCGGACTTTTCCGGGATGAAGCTTTCTTT.

The V and J genes are TRBV29-1 and TRBJ2-5; 10 nucleotides match TRBD1. The CDR3 extends over 14 amino acids. J lost 4 bases, V lost 3 bases, and 5 bases had no gene match. The germline V gene encodes CDR1 SQVTM and CDR2 ANQGSEA. CDR3 protein: CSVDLGQGGETQYF. CDR3 nucleotides: TGCAGCGTTGATTTAGGACAGGGGGGAGAGACCCAGTACTTC.

The chain uses TRBV5-1 and TRBJ1-2; TRBD1 is a possible D gene (6 bases). Germline CDR1 is SGHRS and CDR2 is YFSETQ. The germline V and J ends were trimmed by 3 bases and 7 bases, with 10 bases remaining between them. The CDR3 length is 12 residues. In DNA form, the CDR3 reads TGCGCCAGCAGCTATGGACAGAGTGGCTACACCTTC. This sequence encodes CASSYGQSGYTF.

The rearrangement links TRBV6-1 to TRBJ1-2, with 9 positions matching TRBD1. V lost 10 bases to trimming and J lost 8 bases; unmatched junction nucleotides: 14. The CDR3 length is 14 residues. Germline assignment: CDR1 MNHNS and CDR2 SASEGT. In DNA, the CDR3 is TGTGCCACGTTTTTCCGGGACAGGGTCCGAGGCTACACCTTC. This translates into CATFFRDRVRGYTF.

The chain carries TRBV19 and TRBJ2-7, with D perhaps matching TRBD2 (6 bases). This CDR3 has 16 residues. Germline CDR1 and CDR2: LNHDA and SQIVND (reference sequence). With 3 bases removed from V and 2 bases from J, the gap between germline ends came to 17 bases. The CDR3 coding sequence is TGTGCCAGTAGTATGGCATGGAGGGGAGGAACCTACGAGCAGTACTTC. It codes for CASSMAWRGGTYEQYF.